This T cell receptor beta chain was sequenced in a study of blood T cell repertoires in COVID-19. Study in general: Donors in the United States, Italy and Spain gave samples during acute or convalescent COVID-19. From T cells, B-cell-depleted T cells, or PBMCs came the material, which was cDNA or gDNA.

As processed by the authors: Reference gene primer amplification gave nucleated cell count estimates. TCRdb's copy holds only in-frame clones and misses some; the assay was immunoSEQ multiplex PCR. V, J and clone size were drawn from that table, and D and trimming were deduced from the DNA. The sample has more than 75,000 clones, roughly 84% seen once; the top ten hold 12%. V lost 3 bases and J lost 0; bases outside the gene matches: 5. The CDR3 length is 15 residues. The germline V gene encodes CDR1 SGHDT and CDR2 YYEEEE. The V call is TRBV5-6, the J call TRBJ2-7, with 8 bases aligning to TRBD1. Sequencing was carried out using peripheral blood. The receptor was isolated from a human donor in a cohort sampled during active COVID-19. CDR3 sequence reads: CASSSPGGSSYEQYF. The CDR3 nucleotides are TGTGCCAGCAGCTCCCCAGGGGGCTCCTCCTACGAGCAGTACTTC.